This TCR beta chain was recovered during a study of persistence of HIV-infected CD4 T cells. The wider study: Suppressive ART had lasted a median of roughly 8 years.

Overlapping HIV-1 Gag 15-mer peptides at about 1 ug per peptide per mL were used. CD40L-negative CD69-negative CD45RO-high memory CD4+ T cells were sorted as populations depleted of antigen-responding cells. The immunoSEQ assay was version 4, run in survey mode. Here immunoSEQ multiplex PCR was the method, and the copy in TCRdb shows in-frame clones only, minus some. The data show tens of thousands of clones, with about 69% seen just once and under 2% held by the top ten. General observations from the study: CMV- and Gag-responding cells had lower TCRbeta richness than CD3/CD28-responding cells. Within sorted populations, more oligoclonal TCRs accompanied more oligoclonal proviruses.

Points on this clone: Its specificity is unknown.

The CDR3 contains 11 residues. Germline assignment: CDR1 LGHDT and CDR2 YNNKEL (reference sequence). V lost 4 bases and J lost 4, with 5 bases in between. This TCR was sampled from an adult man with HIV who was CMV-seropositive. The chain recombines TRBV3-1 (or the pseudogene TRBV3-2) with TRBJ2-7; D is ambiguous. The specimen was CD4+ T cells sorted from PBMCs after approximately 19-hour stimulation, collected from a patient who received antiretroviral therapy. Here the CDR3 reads CASSPRYEQYF. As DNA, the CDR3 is TGTGCCAGCAGCCCACGGTACGAGCAGTACTTC.